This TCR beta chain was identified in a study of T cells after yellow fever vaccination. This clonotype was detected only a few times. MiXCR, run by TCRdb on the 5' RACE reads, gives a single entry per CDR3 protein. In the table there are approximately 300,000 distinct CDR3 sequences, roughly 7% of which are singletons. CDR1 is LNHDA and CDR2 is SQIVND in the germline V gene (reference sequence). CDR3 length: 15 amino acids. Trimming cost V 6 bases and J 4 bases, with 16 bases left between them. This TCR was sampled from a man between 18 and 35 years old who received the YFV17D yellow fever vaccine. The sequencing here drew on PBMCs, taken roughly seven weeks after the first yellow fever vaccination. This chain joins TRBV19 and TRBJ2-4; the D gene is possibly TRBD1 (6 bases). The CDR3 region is CASSTPGTTKNIQYF. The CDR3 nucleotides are TGTGCCAGTAGCACCCCCGGGACAACGAAAAACATTCAGTACTTC. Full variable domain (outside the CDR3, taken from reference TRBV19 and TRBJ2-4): DGGITQSPKYLFRKEGQNVTLSCEQNLNHDAMYWYRQDPGQGLRLIYYSQIVNDFQKGDIAEGYSVSREKKESFPLTVTSAQKNPTAFYLCASSTPGTTKNIQYFGAGTRLSVL.